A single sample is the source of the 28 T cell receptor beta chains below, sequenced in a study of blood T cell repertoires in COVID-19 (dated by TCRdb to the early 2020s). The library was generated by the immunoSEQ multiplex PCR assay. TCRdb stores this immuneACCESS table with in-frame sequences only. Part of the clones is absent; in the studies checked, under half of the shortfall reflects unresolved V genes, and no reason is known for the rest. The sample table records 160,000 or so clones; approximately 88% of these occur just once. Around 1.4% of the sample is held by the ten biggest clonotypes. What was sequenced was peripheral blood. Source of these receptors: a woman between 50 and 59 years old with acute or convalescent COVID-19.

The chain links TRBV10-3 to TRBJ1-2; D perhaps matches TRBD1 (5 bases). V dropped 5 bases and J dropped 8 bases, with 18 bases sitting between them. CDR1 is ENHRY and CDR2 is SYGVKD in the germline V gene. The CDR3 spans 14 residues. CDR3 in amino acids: CAISTGLLEGGYTF. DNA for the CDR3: TGTGCCATCAGTACGGGACTCCTAGAAGGGGGCTACACCTTC.

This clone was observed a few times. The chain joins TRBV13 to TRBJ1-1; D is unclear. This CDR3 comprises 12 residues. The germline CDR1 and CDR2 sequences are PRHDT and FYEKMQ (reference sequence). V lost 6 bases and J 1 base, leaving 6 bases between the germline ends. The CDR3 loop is CASRQKNTEAFF. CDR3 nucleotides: TGTGCCAGCAGACAAAAGAACACTGAAGCTTTCTTT.

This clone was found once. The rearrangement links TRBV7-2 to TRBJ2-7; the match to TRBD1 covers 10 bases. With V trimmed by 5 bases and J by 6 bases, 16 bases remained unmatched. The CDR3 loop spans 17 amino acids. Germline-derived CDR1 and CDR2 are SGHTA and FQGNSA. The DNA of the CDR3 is TGTGCCAGCAGCATCTTACTTCTCCGGGACAGGGGTCGCGAGCAGTACTTC. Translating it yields CASSILLLRDRGREQYF.

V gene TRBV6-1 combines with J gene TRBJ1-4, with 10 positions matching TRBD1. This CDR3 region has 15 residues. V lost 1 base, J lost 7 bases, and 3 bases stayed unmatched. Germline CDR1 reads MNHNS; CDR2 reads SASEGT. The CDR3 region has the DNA TGTGCCAGCAGTGAAGTGTGGGACAGGGGTGAAAAACTGTTTTTT. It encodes CASSEVWDRGEKLFF.

The CDR3 is CASSLGLSGSGYNEQFF. The CDR3 DNA reads TGTGCCAGCAGCTTGGGGTTAAGCGGGAGTGGCTACAATGAGCAGTTCTTC. This chain connects TRBV5-4 to TRBJ2-1, with 8 bases fitting TRBD2. Trimming cost V 0 bases and J 3 bases; bases outside gene matches: 8. Per germline, CDR1 SGHNT and CDR2 YYREEE (reference sequence). CDR3 length equals 17 residues.

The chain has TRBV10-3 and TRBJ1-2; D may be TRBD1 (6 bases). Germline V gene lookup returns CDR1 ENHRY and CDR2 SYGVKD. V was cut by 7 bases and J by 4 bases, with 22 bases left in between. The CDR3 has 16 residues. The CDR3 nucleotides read TGTGCCATCAAAACCCCCTTCCCTGGGGGCCGCTATGGCTACACCTTC. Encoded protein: CAIKTPFPGGRYGYTF.

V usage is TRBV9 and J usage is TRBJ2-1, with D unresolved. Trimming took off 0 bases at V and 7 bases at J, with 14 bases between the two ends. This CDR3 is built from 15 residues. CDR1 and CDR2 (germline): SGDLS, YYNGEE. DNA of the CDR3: TGTGCCAGCAGCGTAGGGGCCGTCCCCGAGAATGAGCAGTTCTTC. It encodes CASSVGAVPENEQFF.

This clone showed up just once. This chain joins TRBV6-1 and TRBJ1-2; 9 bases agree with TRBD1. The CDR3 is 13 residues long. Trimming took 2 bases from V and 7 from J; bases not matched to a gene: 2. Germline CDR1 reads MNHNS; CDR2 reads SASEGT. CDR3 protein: CASSENRGPGYTF. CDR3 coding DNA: TGTGCCAGCAGTGAAAACAGGGGGCCTGGCTACACCTTC.

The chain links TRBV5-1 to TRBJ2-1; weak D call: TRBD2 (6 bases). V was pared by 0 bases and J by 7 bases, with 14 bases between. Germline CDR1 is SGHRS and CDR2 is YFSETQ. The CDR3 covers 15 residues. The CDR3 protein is CASSLGAGPWNEQFF. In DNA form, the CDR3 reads TGCGCCAGCAGCTTGGGGGCGGGGCCTTGGAATGAGCAGTTCTTC.

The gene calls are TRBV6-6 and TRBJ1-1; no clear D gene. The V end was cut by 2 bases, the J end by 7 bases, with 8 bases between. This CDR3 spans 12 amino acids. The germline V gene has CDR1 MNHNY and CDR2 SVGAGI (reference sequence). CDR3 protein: CASSYGGVEAFF. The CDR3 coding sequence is TGTGCCAGCAGTTACGGTGGAGTTGAAGCTTTCTTT.

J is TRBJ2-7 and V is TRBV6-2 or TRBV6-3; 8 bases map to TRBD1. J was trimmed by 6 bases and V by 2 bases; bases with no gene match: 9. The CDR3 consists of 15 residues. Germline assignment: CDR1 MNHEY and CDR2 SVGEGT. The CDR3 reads CASSYRDRGLGEQYF. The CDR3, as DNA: TGTGCCAGCAGTTACCGAGACAGGGGCTTAGGCGAGCAGTACTTC.

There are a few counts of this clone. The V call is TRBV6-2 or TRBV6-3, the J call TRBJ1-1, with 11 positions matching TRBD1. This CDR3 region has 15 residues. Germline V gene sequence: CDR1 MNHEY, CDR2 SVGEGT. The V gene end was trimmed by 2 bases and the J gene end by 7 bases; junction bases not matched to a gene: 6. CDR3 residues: CASSYADRGLGEAFF. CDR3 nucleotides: TGTGCCAGCAGTTACGCGGACAGGGGGCTAGGTGAAGCTTTCTTT.

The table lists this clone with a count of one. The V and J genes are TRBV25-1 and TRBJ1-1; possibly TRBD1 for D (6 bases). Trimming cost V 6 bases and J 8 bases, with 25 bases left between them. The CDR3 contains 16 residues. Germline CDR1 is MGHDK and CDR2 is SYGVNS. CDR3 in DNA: TGTGCCAGCAGCCCTCCCCCGGGAGGGGGAGGTCTCGAAGCTTTCTTT. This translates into CASSPPPGGGGLEAFF. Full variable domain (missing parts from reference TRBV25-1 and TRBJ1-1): EADIYQTPRYLVIGTGKKITLECSQTMGHDKMYWYQQDPGMELHLIHYSYGVNSTEKGDLSSESTVSRIRTEHFPLTLESARPSHTSQYLCASSPPPGGGGLEAFFGQGTRLTVV.

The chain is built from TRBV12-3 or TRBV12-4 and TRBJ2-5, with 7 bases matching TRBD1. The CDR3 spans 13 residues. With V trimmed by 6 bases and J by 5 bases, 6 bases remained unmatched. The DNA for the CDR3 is TGTGCCAGCAGAGAGACAGGGTCGGAGACCCAGTACTTC. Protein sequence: CASRETGSETQYF.

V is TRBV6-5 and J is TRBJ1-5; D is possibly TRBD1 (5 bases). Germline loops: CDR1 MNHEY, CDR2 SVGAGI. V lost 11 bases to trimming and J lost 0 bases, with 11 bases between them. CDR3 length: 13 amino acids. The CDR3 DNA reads TGTGCCGGTCAGGACAATAGCAATCAGCCCCAGCATTTT. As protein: CAGQDNSNQPQHF.

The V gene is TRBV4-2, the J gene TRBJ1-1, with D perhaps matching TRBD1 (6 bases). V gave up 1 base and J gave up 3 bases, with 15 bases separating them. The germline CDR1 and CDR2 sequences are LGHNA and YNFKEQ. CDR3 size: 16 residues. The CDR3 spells CASSQAQHPGDTEAFF. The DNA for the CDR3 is TGTGCCAGCAGCCAAGCTCAACATCCAGGGGACACTGAAGCTTTCTTT.

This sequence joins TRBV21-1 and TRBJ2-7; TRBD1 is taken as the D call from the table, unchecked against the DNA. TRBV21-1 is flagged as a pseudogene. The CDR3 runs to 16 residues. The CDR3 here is CASSRIPDRGGYEQYF. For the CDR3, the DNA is TGTGCCAGCAGCAGAATACCAGACAGGGGAGGCTACGAGCAGTACTTC.

CDR3 bases: TGTGCCAGCAGCCCCTGGGACAGGGGAGTGGGCAATCAGCCCCAGCATTTT. As protein: CASSPWDRGVGNQPQHF. This chain connects TRBV21-1 to TRBJ1-5; the table names TRBD1, a call not compared with the DNA. TRBV21-1 is a pseudogene segment. This CDR3 has 17 amino acids.

The CDR3 protein is CATSRGGQRWANVLTF. CDR3 bases: TGTGCCACCAGCAGGGGCGGACAGCGCTGGGCCAACGTCCTGACTTTC. The chain joins TRBV15 to TRBJ2-6, with D tentatively TRBD1 (6 bases). Trimming stripped 3 bases from V and 5 bases from J, with 14 bases between. From germline, CDR1 is LNHNV and CDR2 YYDKDF (reference sequence). CDR3 size: 16 residues.

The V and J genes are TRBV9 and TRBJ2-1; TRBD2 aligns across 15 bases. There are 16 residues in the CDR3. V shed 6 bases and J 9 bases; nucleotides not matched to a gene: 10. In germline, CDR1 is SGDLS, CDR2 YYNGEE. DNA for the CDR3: TGTGCCAGCAACCCAGGGACTAGCGGGGGGTCCGGTGAGCAGTTCTTC. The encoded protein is CASNPGTSGGSGEQFF.

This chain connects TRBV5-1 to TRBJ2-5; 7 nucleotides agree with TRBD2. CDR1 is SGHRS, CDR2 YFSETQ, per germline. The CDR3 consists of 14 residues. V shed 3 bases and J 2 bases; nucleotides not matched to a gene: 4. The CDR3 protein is CASSYQAGQETQYF. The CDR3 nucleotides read TGCGCCAGCAGCTATCAAGCGGGGCAAGAGACCCAGTACTTC. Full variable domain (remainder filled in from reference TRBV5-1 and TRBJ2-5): KAGVTQTPRYLIKTRGQQVTLSCSPISGHRSVSWYQQTPGQGLQFLFEYFSETQRNKGNFPGRFSGRQFSNSRSEMNVSTLELGDSALYLCASSYQAGQETQYFGPGTRLLVL.

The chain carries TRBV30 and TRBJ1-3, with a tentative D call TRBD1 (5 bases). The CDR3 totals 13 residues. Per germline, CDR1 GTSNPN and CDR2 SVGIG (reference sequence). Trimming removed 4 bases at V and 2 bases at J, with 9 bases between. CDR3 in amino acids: CAWTPGTGNTIYF. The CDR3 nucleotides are TGTGCCTGGACCCCAGGGACTGGAAACACCATATATTTT.

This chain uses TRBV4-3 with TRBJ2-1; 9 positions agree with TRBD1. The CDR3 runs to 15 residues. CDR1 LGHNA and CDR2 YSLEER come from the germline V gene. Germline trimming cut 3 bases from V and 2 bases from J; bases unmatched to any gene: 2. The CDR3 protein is CASSQGQGAYNEQFF. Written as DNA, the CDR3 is TGCGCCAGCAGCCAGGGACAGGGCGCCTACAATGAGCAGTTCTTC.

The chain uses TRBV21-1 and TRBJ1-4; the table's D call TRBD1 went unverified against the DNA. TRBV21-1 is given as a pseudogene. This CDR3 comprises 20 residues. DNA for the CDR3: TGTGCCAGCAGCAAAGTAGTGGCCCCGGGACAGGGTTCTGGTAATGAAAAACTGTTTTTT. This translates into CASSKVVAPGQGSGNEKLFF.

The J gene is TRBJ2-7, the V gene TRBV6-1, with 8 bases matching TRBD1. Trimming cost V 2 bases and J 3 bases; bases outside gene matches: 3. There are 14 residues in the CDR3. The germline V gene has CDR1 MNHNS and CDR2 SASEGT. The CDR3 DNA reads TGTGCCAGCAGTGAACAGGGGGCTGTCTACGAGCAGTACTTC. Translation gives CASSEQGAVYEQYF.

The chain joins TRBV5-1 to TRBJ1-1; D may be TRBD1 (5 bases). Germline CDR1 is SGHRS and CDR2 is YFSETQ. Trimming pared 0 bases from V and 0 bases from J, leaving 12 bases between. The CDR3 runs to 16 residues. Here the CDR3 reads CASSLDQGTMNTEAFF. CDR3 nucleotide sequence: TGCGCCAGCAGCTTGGATCAGGGAACAATGAACACTGAAGCTTTCTTT.

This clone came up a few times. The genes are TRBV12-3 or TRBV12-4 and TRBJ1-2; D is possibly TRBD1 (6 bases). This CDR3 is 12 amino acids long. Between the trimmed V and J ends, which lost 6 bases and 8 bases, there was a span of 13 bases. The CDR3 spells CASSPGQRGYTF. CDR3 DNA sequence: TGTGCCAGCAGCCCCGGACAGAGGGGCTACACCTTC.

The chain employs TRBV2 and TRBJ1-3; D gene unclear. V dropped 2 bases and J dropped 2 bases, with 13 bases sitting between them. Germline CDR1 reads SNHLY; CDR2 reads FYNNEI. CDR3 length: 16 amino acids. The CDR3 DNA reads TGTGCCAGCAGTGAACGGCGGGAATTGGCTGGAAACACCATATATTTT. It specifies CASSERRELAGNTIYF.